This T cell receptor beta chain was identified in a study of T cells in Graves' hyperthyroidism and ophthalmopathy. Study findings and constraints: Peripheral blood also featured most of the thyroid clonotypes expanded above 0.001.

This clonotype was counted ten times or more. Antigen: not known. Researchers amplified the TCR beta CDR3 regions from RNA transcripts. The TCR CDR3 was amplified in a first-round RT-PCR using the HTBI primer set. TCRdb ran MiXCR on the multiplex PCR reads and lists one entry per CDR3 protein. The data show roughly 570,000 distinct CDR3 sequences, around 16% seen once. Each patient was aged 18 to 65 and had newly diagnosed hyperthyroidism of under 2 months' duration. Exclusion followed for patients with uncontrolled infection, other autoimmune disease, pregnancy or lactation. V dropped 4 bases and J dropped 6 bases, with 12 bases sitting between them. The CDR3 is 13 residues long.

V usage is TRBV12-3 or TRBV12-4 and J usage is TRBJ1-1; D remains unclear. The sequencing sample was made of blood. The TCR originated in a woman in her twenties or thirties with Graves' hyperthyroidism. CDR3 sequence: CASSSLNRAEAFF. CDR3 DNA: TGTGCCAGCAGTTCGCTCAATAGGGCTGAAGCTTTCTTT.